This passage covers 2 T cell receptor beta chains from one sample sequenced in a study of T-cell reconstitution after alpha-beta-depleted transplantation in children. Preparing the TCRbeta library involved the use of unique molecular identifiers. TCRdb ran MiXCR on the PCR reads and lists one entry per CDR3 protein. This table has under 400,000 distinct CDR3 sequences, roughly 21% appearing once. Sample: PBMCs, mostly from graft donor cells, taken 180 days after TCRalphabeta/CD19-depleted stem cell transplant. These receptors were obtained from a male patient between 10 and 17 years old who had a stem cell transplant for acute lymphoblastic leukemia, so the T cells may come from the graft donor.

This clonotype has a single count. The rearrangement uses TRBV12-3 or TRBV12-4 and TRBJ2-3; 9 nucleotides align to TRBD1. V dropped 6 bases and J dropped 0; count of bases not matched to a gene: 4. This CDR3 is built from 15 residues. The CDR3 spells CASRQGATSTDTQYF. DNA for the CDR3: TGTGCCAGCAGACAGGGGGCGACTAGCACAGATACGCAGTATTTT.

CDR3 loop: CASSFRSAFDEQYF. CDR3 sequence (DNA): TGTGCCAGCAGTTTCCGATCGGCCTTTGACGAGCAGTACTTC. The chain couples TRBV6-5 to TRBJ2-7; D remains ambiguous. The germline CDR1 and CDR2 sequences are MNHEY and SVGAGI. The CDR3 runs to 14 residues. Trimming left V 4 bases short and J 5 bases short, with 15 bases between.